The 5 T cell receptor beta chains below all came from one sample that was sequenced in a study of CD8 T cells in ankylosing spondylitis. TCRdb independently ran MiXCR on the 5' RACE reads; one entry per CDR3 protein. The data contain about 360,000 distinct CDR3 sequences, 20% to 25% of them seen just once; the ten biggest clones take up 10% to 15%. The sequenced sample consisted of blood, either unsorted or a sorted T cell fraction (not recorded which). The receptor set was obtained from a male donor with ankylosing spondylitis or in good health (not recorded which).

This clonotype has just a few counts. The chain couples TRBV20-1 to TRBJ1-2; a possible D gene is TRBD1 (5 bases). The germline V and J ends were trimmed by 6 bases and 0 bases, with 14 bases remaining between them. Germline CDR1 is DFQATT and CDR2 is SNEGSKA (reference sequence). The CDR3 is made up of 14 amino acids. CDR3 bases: TGCAGTGCCAGTGAGGGGTTCACTAACTATGGCTACACCTTC. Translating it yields CSASEGFTNYGYTF.

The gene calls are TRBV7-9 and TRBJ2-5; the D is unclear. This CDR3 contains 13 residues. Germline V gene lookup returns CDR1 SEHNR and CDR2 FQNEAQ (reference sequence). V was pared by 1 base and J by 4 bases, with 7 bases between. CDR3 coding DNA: TGTGCCAGCAGCTTAGTTGGACCAGAGACCCAGTACTTC. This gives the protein CASSLVGPETQYF.

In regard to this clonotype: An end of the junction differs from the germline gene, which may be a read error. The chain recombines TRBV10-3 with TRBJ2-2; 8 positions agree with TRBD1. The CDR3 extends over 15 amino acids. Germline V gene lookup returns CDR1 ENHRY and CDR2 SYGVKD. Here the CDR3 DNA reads TGTACCATCAGTTACAGGGGGGTTGACACCGGGGAGCTGTTTTTT. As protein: CTISYRGVDTGELFF.

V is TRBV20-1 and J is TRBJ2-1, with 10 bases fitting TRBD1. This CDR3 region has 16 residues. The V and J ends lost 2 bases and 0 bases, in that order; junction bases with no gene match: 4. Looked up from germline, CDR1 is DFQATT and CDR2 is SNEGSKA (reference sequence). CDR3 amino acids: CSARPRDRGSYNEQFF. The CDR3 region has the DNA TGCAGTGCTAGACCGAGGGACAGGGGCTCCTACAATGAGCAGTTCTTC.

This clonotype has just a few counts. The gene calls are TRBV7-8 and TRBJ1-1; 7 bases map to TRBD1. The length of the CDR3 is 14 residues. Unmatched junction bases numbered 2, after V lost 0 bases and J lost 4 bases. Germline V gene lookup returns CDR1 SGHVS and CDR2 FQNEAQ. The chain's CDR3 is CASSLAGTATEAFF. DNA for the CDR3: TGTGCCAGCAGCTTAGCTGGGACAGCCACTGAAGCTTTCTTT.